This T cell receptor beta chain is drawn from a study of blood T cell repertoires in COVID-19. Study summary: Samples taken during acute and convalescent COVID-19 were collected in the United States, Italy and Spain. PBMCs, B-cell-depleted T cells, or T cells provided the cDNA or gDNA that made up the material.

This table comes from immunoSEQ multiplex PCR, and its TCRdb copy is limited to in-frame clones, with some not included. The data contain tens of thousands of clones, roughly 87% of them singletons. Germline V gene lookup returns CDR1 LNHDA and CDR2 SQIVND (reference sequence). This CDR3 has 13 amino acids. V shed 6 bases and J shed 2 bases, with 10 bases lying between them. Sample: peripheral blood. This TCR came from a human donor in a cohort sampled during active COVID-19. The donor label of this sample is uncertain. The chain recombines TRBV19 with TRBJ2-5, with D perhaps TRBD1 (6 bases). The chain's CDR3 is CASRTTGQETQYF. Here the CDR3 DNA reads TGTGCCAGTAGAACAACAGGGCAAGAGACCCAGTACTTC.